In this sample, the clone carrying this T cell receptor beta chain turned up many times. As yet, its antigen is unknown. Unique molecular identifiers tagged the TCRbeta library. MiXCR was run by TCRdb on the PCR reads, yielding one entry per CDR3 protein. The sample carries about a million distinct CDR3 sequences, roughly 29% recorded once. This sample stems from a study of T-cell reconstitution after alpha-beta-depleted transplantation in children. Study conclusions and caveats: Several patients had high TCRbeta diversity at day 60; it came from surviving recipient T cells and thymic progenitors.

This material consisted of PBMCs, mostly from graft donor cells, taken 360 days after TCRalphabeta/CD19-depleted stem cell transplant. The sequence was collected from a boy younger than two who had a stem cell transplant for SCID, so the T cells may come from the graft donor.

CDR3 loop: CASSTYRGPENTEAFF. DNA of the CDR3: TGTGCCAGCAGCACATACAGGGGGCCGGAGAACACTGAAGCTTTCTTT. This chain uses TRBV6-1 with TRBJ1-1; 9 nucleotides agree with TRBD1. Germline V gene lookup returns CDR1 MNHNS and CDR2 SASEGT. The CDR3 spans 16 residues. The V gene end was trimmed by 6 bases and the J gene end by 1 base; junction bases not matched to a gene: 9.